This T cell receptor beta chain was sequenced for a study of T cell responses to AZD1222 COVID-19 vaccine. Regarding the study as a whole: Donors skewed white British and female; clonal diversity was possibly underestimated. No repertoire was sampled before or during the peak T cell response, only after it. Spike-specific TCR breadth rose after two AZD1222 doses, and depth rose as well.

The CDR3 runs to 15 residues. Trimming at V came to 3 bases and at J to 4 bases, leaving 7 bases not matched to a gene. The germline gives CDR1 SGHDN, CDR2 FVKESK. TCRdb keeps only in-frame clones here, not all; method: immunoSEQ multiplex PCR. The repertoire holds tens of thousands of clones, with about nine tenths as singletons. Note on this clone: Antigen unknown.

Combined were second doses at about 4 or about 12 weeks. V and J are TRBV14 and TRBJ2-7; 9 positions match TRBD1. The sample consisted of peripheral blood, taken 28 days after the second AZD1222 dose. The sequence was collected from an adult who received the AZD1222 COVID-19 vaccine. DNA for the CDR3: TGTGCCAGCAGCCATACCGGGACAGGGCGTTACGAGCAGTACTTC. Its translation is CASSHTGTGRYEQYF.